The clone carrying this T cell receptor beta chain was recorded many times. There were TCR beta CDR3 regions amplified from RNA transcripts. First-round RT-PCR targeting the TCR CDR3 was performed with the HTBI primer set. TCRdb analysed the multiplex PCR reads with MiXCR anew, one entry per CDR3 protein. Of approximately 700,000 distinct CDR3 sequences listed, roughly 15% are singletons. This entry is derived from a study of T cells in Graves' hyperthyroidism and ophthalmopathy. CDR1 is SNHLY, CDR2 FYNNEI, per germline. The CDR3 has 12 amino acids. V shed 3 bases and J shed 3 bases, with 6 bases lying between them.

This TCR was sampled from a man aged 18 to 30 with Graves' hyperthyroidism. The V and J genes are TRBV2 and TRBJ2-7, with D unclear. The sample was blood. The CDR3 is CASSDWGYEQYF. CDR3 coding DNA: TGTGCCAGCAGTGATTGGGGCTACGAGCAGTACTTC. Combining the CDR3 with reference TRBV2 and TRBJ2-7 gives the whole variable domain EPEVTQTPSHQVTQMGQEVILRCVPISNHLYFYWYRQILGQKVEFLVSFYNNEISEKSEIFDDQFSVERPDGSNFTLKIRSTKLEDSAMYFCASSDWGYEQYFGPGTRLTVT.